This entry is about one TCR beta chain. For every TCR library, approximately 3,300 ng of total RNA was used. Each CDR3 protein gets one entry in TCRdb, which reprocessed the 5' RACE reads and gives no DNA. Recorded for this sample: some 400,000 distinct CDR3 sequences. This sample was included in a study of monozygotic twins with inflammatory bowel disease. The CDR3 length is 16 residues. Germline V gene data show CDR1 as SGHRS and CDR2 as YFSETQ. Sequenced input: blood. The V gene is TRBV5-1, the J gene TRBJ2-1. This receptor was identified in a human donor with ulcerative colitis or Crohn's disease, or a healthy co-twin of an affected twin (not recorded which). The chain's CDR3 is CASSLVFSRTCNEQFF. The variable domain in full, completed from reference TRBV5-1 and TRBJ2-1, reads KAGVTQTPRYLIKTRGQQVTLSCSPISGHRSVSWYQQTPGQGLQFLFEYFSETQRNKGNFPGRFSGRQFSNSRSEMNVSTLELGDSALYLCASSLVFSRTCNEQFFGPGTRLTVL.